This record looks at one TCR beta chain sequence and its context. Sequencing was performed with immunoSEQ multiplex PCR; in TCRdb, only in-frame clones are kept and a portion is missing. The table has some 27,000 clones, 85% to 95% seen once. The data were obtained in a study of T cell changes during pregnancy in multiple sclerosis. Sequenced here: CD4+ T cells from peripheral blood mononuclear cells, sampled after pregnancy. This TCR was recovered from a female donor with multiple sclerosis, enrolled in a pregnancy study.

The CDR3 region is CASSLGSRNRGTEAFF. CDR3 in DNA: TGTGCCAGCAGCTTAGGTTCCCGGAACAGGGGCACTGAAGCTTTCTTT. The chain uses TRBV11-2 and TRBJ1-1, with TRBD1 identical over 7 bases. This CDR3 is 16 amino acids long. The V and J ends lost 1 base and 4 bases, in that order; junction bases with no gene match: 9. Germline CDR1 reads SGHAT; CDR2 reads FQNNGV. The whole variable domain, remainder taken from reference TRBV11-2 and TRBJ1-1, is EAGVAQSPRYKIIEKRQSVAFWCNPISGHATLYWYQQILGQGPKLLIQFQNNGVVDDSQLPKDRFSAERLKGVDSTLKIQPAKLEDSAVYLCASSLGSRNRGTEAFFGQGTRLTVV.